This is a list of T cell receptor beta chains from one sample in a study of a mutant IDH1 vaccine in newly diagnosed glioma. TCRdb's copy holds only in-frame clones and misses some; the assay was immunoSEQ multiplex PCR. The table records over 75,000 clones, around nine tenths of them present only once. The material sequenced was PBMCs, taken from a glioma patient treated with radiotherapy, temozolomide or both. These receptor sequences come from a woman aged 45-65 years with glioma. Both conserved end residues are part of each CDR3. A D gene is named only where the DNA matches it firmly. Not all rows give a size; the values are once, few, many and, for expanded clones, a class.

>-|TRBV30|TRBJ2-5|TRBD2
CAWSRAGGGETQYF
TGTGCCTGGAGCAGAGCGGGAGGGGGGGAGACCCAGTACTTC
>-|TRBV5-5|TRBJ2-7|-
CASSLGARAYEQYF
TGTGCCAGCAGCTTGGGTGCCAGGGCCTACGAGCAGTACTTC
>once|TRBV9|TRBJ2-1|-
CASSVGPGVYNEQFF
TGTGCCAGCAGCGTAGGCCCAGGGGTTTACAATGAGCAGTTCTTC
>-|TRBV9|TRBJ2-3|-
CASSEGGETDTQYF
TGTGCCAGCAGCGAAGGGGGGGAGACAGATACGCAGTATTTT
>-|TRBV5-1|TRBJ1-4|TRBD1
CASSPGQMYEKLFF
TGCGCCAGCAGCCCGGGACAGATGTATGAAAAACTGTTTTTT
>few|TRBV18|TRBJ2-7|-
CASSPPGRTYEQYF
TGTGCCAGCTCACCACCGGGCAGGACCTACGAGCAGTACTTC
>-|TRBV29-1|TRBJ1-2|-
CSVPQRDIYGYTF
TGCAGCGTGCCACAGCGGGATATCTATGGCTACACCTTC
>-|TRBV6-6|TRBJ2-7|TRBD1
CASRLRDRAYEQYF
TGTGCCAGCAGGCTCCGGGACAGGGCCTACGAGCAGTACTTC
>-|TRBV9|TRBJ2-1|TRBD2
CASSVAPGGGNEQFF
TGTGCCAGCAGCGTAGCTCCGGGGGGAGGGAATGAGCAGTTCTTC
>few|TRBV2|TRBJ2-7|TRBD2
CAGTSGSPYEQYF
TGTGCCGGAACTAGCGGGAGTCCCTACGAGCAGTACTTC
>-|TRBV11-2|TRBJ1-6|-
CASSLVNSPLHF
TGTGCCAGCAGCTTAGTAAATTCACCCCTCCACTTT
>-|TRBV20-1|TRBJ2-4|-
CSAEDSDIQYF
TGCAGTGCTGAGGACTCAGACATTCAGTACTTC
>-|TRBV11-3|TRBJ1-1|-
CASSPTQGMVTEAFF
TGTGCCAGCAGCCCGACGCAGGGGATGGTCACTGAAGCTTTCTTT
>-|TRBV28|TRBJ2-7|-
CASSLTGGYEQYF
TGTGCCAGCAGTCTAACGGGCGGCTACGAGCAGTACTTC
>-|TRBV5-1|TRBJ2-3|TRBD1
CASSLGTGVNGQYF
TGCGCCAGCAGCTTGGGAACAGGGGTTAATGGGCAGTATTTT
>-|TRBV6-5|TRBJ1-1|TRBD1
CASSPTGGLKTEAFF
TGTGCCAGCAGTCCGACAGGGGGTTTGAAAACTGAAGCTTTCTTT
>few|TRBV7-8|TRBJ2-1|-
CASSLAVRIGSSYNEQFF
TGTGCCAGCAGCTTAGCAGTCCGAATCGGCAGCTCCTACAATGAGCAGTTCTTC
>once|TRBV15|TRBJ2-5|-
CATSYRARETQYF
TGTGCCACCAGCTACAGGGCGCGAGAGACCCAGTACTTC
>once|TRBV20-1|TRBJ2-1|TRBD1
CSATRTGDQFF
TGCAGTGCTACCCGGACAGGGGACCAGTTCTTC
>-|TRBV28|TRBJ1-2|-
CASRAEYGYTF
TGTGCCAGCCGGGCGGAATATGGCTACACCTTC
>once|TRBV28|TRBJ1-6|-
CASSLRGYNSPLHF
TGTGCCAGCAGTTTACGTGGTTATAATTCACCCCTCCACTTT
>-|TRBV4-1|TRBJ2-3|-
CASSQGRLPGTDTQYF
TGCGCCAGCAGCCAAGGGAGACTACCAGGCACAGATACGCAGTATTTT
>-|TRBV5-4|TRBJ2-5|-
CASSHRSLEGAETQYF
TGTGCCAGCAGTCACCGCTCGCTGGAGGGGGCAGAGACCCAGTACTTC
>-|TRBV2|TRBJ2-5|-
CASKARVQQETQYF
TGTGCCAGCAAGGCACGGGTCCAACAAGAGACCCAGTACTTC
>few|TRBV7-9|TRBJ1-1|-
CASSYDSWVLNTEAFF
TGTGCCAGCAGCTATGACAGTTGGGTACTGAACACTGAAGCTTTCTTT
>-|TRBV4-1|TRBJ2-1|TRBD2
CASSQGRSGRYNEQFF
TGCGCCAGCAGCCAAGGTCGGAGCGGGAGATACAATGAGCAGTTCTTC
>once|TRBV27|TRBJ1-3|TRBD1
CASSPTGGNGNTIYF
TGTGCCAGCAGCCCGACAGGGGGAAATGGGAACACCATATATTTT
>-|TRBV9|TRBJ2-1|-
CASSASDSYNEQFF
TGTGCCAGCAGCGCCTCGGACAGTTACAATGAGCAGTTCTTC
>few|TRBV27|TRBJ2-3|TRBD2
CASSPQRDWTDTQYF
TGTGCCAGCAGTCCCCAGCGGGATTGGACAGATACGCAGTATTTT
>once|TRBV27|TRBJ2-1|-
CASSLYTDKEQFF
TGTGCCAGCAGTCTCTACACGGACAAAGAGCAGTTCTTC
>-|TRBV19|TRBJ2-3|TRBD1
CASSIKGLVTGGSTDTQYF
TGTGCCAGTAGTATAAAAGGGTTGGTGACAGGGGGGAGCACAGATACGCAGTATTTT
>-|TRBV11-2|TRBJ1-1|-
CASSFVRGPNTEAFF
TGTGCCAGCAGCTTCGTTAGGGGACCGAACACTGAAGCTTTCTTT
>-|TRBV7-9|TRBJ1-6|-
CASSLEGSSYNSPLHF
TGTGCCAGCAGCTTGGAGGGGAGCTCCTATAATTCACCCCTCCACTTT